This T cell receptor beta chain derives from a study of T-cell reconstitution after alpha-beta-depleted transplantation in children. The authors prepared the TCRbeta library with unique molecular identifiers. TCRdb ran MiXCR on the PCR reads and lists one entry per CDR3 protein. This table has hundreds of thousands of distinct CDR3 sequences, around 15% appearing once. The junction had 10 bases not matched to a gene; V was cut back by 9 bases and J by 2 bases. CDR3 length equals 17 residues. CDR1 KGHDR and CDR2 SFDVKD come from the germline V gene. This clonotype was counted only a few times. Sequences were derived from PBMCs, mostly from graft donor cells, sampled 360 days after TCRalphabeta/CD19-depleted stem cell transplant. This clonotype was obtained from a boy younger than two who had a stem cell transplant for Wiskott-Aldrich syndrome, so the T cells may come from the graft donor. The chain carries TRBV24-1 and TRBJ2-3; TRBD2 aligns across 13 bases. The CDR3 DNA reads TGTGCCACCCGAGGGAGGACTAGCGGGAGTTTCACAGATACGCAGTATTTT. Amino acids: CATRGRTSGSFTDTQYF.